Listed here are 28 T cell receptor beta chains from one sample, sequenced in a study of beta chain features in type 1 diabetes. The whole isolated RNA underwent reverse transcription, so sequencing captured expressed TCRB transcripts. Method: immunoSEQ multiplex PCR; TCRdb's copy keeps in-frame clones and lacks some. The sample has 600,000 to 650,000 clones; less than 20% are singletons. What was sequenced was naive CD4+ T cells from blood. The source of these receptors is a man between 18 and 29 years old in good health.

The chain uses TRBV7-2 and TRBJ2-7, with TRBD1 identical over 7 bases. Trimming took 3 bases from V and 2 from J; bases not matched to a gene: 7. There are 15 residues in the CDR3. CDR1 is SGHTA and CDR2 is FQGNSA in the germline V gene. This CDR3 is CASSFDRATAYEQYF. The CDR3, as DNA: TGTGCCAGCAGCTTCGACAGGGCCACCGCCTACGAGCAGTACTTC. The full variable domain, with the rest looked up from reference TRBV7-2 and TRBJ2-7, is GAGVSQSPSNKVTEKGKDVELRCDPISGHTALYWYRQSLGQGLEFLIYFQGNSAPDKSGLPSDRFSAERTGGSVSTLTIQRTQQEDSAVYLCASSFDRATAYEQYFGPGTRLTVT.

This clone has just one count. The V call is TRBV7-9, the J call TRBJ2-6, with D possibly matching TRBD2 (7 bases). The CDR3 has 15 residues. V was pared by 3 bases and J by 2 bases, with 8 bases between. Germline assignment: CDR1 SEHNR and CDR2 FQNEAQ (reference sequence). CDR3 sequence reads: CASSFGGPGANVLTF. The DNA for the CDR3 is TGTGCCAGCAGCTTCGGGGGGCCTGGGGCCAACGTCCTGACTTTC.

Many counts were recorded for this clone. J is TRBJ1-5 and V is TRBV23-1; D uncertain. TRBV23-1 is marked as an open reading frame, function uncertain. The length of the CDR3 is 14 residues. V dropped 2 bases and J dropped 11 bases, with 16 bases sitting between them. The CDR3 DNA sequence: TGCGCCAGCAGTCAAATGGTGAGGAGTGTGACCCAGCATTTT. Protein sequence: CASSQMVRSVTQHF.

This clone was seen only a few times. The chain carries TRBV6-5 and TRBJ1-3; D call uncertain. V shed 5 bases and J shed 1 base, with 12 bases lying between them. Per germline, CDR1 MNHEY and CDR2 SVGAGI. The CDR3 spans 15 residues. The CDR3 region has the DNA TGTGCCAGCAGTCCAGTTGGTAGATCTGGAAACACCATATATTTT. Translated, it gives CASSPVGRSGNTIYF.

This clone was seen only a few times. The CDR3 loop reads CASSLMEVNSPLHF. In DNA form, the CDR3 reads TGTGCCAGCAGCTTAATGGAGGTGAATTCACCCCTCCACTTT. The chain joins TRBV7-2 to TRBJ1-6; unclear D gene. In germline, CDR1 is SGHTA, CDR2 FQGNSA. V gave up 2 bases and J gave up 7 bases, with 9 bases separating them. CDR3 size: 14 residues.

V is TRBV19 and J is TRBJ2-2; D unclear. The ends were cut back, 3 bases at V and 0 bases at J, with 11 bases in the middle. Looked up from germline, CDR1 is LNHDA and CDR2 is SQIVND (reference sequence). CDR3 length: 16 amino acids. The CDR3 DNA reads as TGTGCCAGTAGTATCCGGACCGGAGCGAACACCGGGGAGCTGTTTTTT. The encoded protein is CASSIRTGANTGELFF.

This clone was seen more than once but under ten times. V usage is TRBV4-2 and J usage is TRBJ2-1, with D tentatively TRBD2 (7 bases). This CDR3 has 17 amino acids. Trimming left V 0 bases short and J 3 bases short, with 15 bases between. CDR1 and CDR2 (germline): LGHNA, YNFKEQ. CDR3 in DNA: TGTGCCAGCAGCCAAGACAGGGCTAGGGGGGGCTACAATGAGCAGTTCTTC. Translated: CASSQDRARGGYNEQFF.

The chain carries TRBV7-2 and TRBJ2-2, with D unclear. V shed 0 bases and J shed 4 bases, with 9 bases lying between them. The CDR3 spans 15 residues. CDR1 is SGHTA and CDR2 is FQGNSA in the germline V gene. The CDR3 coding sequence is TGTGCCAGCAGCTTAGCAGACTGGGTCACCGGGGAGCTGTTTTTT. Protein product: CASSLADWVTGELFF.

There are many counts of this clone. The CDR3 loop is CASSRARETQYF. The CDR3, as DNA: TGTGCCAGCAGCAGGGCCCGGGAGACCCAGTACTTC. The rearrangement links TRBV2 to TRBJ2-5, with D perhaps matching TRBD1 (5 bases). The CDR3 is 12 residues long. Germline V CDR1 and CDR2: SNHLY, FYNNEI. V was cut by 6 bases and J by 5 bases, with 10 bases left in between. Based on the CDR3 plus reference TRBV2 and TRBJ2-5, the full variable domain is EPEVTQTPSHQVTQMGQEVILRCVPISNHLYFYWYRQILGQKVEFLVSFYNNEISEKSEIFDDQFSVERPDGSNFTLKIRSTKLEDSAMYFCASSRARETQYFGPGTRLLVL.

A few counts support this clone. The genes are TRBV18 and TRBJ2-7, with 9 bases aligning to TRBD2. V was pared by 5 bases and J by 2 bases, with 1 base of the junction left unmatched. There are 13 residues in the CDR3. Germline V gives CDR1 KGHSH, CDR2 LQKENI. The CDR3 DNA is TGTGCCAGCTCATGGACTAGCGCCTACGAGCAGTACTTC. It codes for CASSWTSAYEQYF.

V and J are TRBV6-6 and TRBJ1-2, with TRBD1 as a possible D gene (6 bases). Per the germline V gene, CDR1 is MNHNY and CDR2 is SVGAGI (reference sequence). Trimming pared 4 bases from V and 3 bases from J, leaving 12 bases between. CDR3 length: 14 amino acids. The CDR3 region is CASSLVRGDYGYTF. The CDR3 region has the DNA TGTGCCAGCAGTTTAGTGAGGGGGGACTATGGCTACACCTTC.

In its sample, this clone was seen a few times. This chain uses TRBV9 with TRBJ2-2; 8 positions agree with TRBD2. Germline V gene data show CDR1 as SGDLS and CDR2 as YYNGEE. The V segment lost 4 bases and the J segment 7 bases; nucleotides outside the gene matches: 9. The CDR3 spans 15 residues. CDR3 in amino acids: CASSPGGALFGELFF. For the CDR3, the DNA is TGTGCCAGCAGCCCCGGGGGGGCATTGTTCGGGGAGCTGTTTTTT.

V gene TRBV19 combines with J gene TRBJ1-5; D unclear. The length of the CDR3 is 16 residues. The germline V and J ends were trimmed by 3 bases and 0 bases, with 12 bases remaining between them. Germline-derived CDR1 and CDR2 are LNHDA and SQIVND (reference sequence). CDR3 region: CASSIGPGASNQPQHF. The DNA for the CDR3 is TGTGCCAGTAGTATTGGGCCGGGAGCTAGCAATCAGCCCCAGCATTTT.

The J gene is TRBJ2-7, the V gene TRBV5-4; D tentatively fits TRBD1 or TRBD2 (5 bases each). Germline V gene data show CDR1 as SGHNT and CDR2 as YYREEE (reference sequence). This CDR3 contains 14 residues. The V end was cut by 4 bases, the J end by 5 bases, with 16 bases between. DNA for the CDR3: TGTGCCAGCAGCGACCTGCGGGCAGGGCACGAGCAGTACTTC. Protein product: CASSDLRAGHEQYF.

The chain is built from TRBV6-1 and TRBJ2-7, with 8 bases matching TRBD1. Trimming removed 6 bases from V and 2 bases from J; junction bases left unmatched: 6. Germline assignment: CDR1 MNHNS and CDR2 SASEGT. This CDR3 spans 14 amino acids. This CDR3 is CASRTGQDTYEQYF. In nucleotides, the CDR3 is TGTGCCAGCAGAACGGGACAGGACACCTACGAGCAGTACTTC.

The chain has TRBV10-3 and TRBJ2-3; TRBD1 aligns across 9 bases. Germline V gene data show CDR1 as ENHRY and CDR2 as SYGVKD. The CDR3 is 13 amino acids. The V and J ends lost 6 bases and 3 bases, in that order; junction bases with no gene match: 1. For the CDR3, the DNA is TGTGCCATCAGGGGACAGGGTACAGATACGCAGTATTTT. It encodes CAIRGQGTDTQYF.

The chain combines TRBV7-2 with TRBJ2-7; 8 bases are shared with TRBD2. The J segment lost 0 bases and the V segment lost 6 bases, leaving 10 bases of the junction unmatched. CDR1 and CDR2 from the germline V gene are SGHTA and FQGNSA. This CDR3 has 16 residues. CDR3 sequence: CASRLTRLAYSYEQYF. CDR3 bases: TGTGCCAGCAGACTCACGCGACTAGCGTACTCCTACGAGCAGTACTTC.

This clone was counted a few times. The CDR3 coding sequence is TGTGCCAGCAGCTTAGTCAGGGCGGGGAACACTGAAGCTTTCTTT. Translating gives CASSLVRAGNTEAFF. The gene calls are TRBV11-2 and TRBJ1-1; TRBD1 might be the D (5 bases). The ends were cut back, 1 base at V and 1 base at J, with 10 bases in the middle. This CDR3 region has 15 residues. Germline CDR1 reads SGHAT; CDR2 reads FQNNGV.

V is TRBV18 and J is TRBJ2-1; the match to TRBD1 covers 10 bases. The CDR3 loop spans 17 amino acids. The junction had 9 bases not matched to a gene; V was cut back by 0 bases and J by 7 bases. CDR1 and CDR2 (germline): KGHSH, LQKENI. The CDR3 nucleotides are TGTGCCAGCTCACCACCCGAGGCCGGGACAGGGGCAAATGAGCAGTTCTTC. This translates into CASSPPEAGTGANEQFF. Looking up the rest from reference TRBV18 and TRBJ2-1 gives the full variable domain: NAGVMQNPRHLVRRRGQEARLRCSPMKGHSHVYWYRQLPEEGLKFMVYLQKENIIDESGMPKERFSAEFPKEGPSILRIQQVVRGDSAAYFCASSPPEAGTGANEQFFGPGTRLTVL.

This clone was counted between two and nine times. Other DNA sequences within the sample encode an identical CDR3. This chain's CDR3 is CASSQPGQGAYEQYF. Written as DNA, the CDR3 is TGCGCCAGCAGCCAACCGGGACAGGGCGCCTACGAGCAGTACTTC. The V call is TRBV4-1, the J call TRBJ2-7; 9 bases agree with TRBD1. The junction had 4 bases not matched to a gene; V was cut back by 2 bases and J by 2 bases. The CDR3 length is 15 residues. Germline V gives CDR1 MGHRA, CDR2 YSYEKL.

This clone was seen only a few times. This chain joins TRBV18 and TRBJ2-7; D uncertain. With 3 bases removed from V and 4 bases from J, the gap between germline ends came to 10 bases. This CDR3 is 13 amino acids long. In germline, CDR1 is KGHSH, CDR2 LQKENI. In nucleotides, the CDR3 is TGTGCCAGCTCACCCAACGGGTTTTACGAGCAGTACTTC. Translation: CASSPNGFYEQYF.

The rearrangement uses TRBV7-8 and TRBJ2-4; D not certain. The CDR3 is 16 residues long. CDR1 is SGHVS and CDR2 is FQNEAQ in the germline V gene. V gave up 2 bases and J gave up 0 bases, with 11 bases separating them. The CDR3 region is CASSLKPWEAKNIQYF. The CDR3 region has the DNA TGTGCCAGCAGCTTAAAACCCTGGGAAGCCAAAAACATTCAGTACTTC. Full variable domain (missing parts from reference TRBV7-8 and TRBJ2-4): GAGVSQSPRYKVAKRGQDVALRCDPISGHVSLFWYQQALGQGPEFLTYFQNEAQLDKSGLPSDRFFAERPEGSVSTLKIQRTQQEDSAVYLCASSLKPWEAKNIQYFGAGTRLSVL.

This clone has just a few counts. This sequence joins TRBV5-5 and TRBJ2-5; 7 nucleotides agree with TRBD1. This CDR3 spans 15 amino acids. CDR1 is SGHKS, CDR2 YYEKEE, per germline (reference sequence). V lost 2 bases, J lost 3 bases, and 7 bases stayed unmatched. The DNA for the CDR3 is TGTGCCAGCAGCTTTGATGCCGGGACAGAAGAGACCCAGTACTTC. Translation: CASSFDAGTEETQYF.

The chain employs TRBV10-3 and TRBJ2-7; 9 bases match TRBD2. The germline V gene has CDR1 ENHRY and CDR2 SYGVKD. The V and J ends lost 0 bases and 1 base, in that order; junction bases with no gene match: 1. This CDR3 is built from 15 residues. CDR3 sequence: CAISESSGRSYEQYF. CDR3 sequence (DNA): TGTGCCATCAGTGAGTCAAGCGGGAGGTCCTACGAGCAGTACTTC.

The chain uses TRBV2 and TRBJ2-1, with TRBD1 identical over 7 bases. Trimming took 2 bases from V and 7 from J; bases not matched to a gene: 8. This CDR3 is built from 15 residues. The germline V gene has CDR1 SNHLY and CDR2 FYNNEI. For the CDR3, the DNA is TGTGCCAGCAGTGAAACGACAGGGCAGTGGAATGAGCAGTTCTTC. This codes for CASSETTGQWNEQFF.

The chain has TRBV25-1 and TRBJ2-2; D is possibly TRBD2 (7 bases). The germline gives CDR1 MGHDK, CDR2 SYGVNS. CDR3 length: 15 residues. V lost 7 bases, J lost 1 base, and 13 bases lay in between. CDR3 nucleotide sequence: TGTGCCAGCACGCGCGGGGGCTGGAACACCGGGGAGCTGTTTTTT. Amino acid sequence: CASTRGGWNTGELFF.

The CDR3 sequence is CASSLGLRTGTKQYF. Written as DNA, the CDR3 is TGTGCCAGCAGCTTAGGCCTTAGGACAGGGACGAAGCAGTACTTC. This chain uses TRBV7-9 with TRBJ2-7; 8 bases fit TRBD1. This CDR3 is 15 amino acids long. Germline assignment: CDR1 SEHNR and CDR2 FQNEAQ (reference sequence). V was pared by 1 base and J by 8 bases, with 10 bases of the junction left unmatched.

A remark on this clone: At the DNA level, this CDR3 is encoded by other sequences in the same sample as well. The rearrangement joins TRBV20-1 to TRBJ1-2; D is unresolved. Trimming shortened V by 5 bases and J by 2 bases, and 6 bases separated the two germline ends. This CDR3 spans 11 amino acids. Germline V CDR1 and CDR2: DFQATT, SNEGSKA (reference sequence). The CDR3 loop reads CSAPTNYGYTF. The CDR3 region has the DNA TGCAGTGCTCCCACAAACTATGGCTACACCTTC.